These T cell receptor beta chains were read from a single sample in a study of T-cell memory formation after mild COVID-19. TCRdb used MiXCR to reprocess the 5' RACE reads, holding one entry per CDR3 protein. The sample carries roughly 620,000 distinct CDR3 sequences, 15% to 20% recorded once. Sequencing was done on a sample of PBMCs or a T cell subset sorted from them (not recorded which). These receptors originate from an adult woman who had mild COVID-19 (a few samples of this study predate the infection). Cell type and time point are not known. Each CDR3 is given with its conserved first and last residue. A D gene is named only where the DNA matches it firmly. Expanded clones are given a class, and other clones once, few, many or no size at all.

few	TRBV5-4	-	TRBJ1-6	CASSLRAVGSPLHF	TGTGCCAGCAGCTTAAGGGCAGTCGGTTCACCCCTCCACTTT
few	TRBV2	-	TRBJ2-5	CAIRETQYF	TGTGCCATACGAGAGACCCAGTACTTC
few	TRBV10-3	TRBD2	TRBJ2-1	CANQREAYNEQFF	TGTGCCAACCAGCGGGAGGCCTACAATGAGCAGTTCTTC
-	TRBV3-1	-	TRBJ2-3	CASSHLVRTDTQYF	TGTGCCAGCAGCCACCTTGTGCGCACAGATACGCAGTATTTT
-	TRBV30	-	TRBJ1-2	CAWSQSTYGYTF	TGTGCCTGGAGTCAGTCGACCTATGGCTACACCTTC
-	TRBV21-1	-	TRBJ2-5	CASSKLLPAAAQETQYF	TGTGCCAGCAGCAAACTCCTCCCTGCGGCAGCACAAGAGACCCAGTACTTC
-	TRBV7-3	-	TRBJ2-2	CASSPRGDTGELFF	TGTGCCAGCAGCCCCCGGGGAGATACCGGGGAGCTGTTTTTT
-	TRBV7-6	-	TRBJ1-5	CASSLFSGSNQPQHF	TGTGCCAGCAGCTTATTTTCGGGCAGCAATCAGCCCCAGCATTTT
-	TRBV30	-	TRBJ2-7	CAWTFKDNEQYF	TGTGCCTGGACATTCAAGGACAACGAGCAGTACTTC
few	TRBV14	-	TRBJ2-5	CASSQGFRAGTQYF	TGTGCCAGCAGCCAAGGGTTTCGTGCTGGGACCCAGTACTTC
-	TRBV5-6	-	TRBJ1-6	CASSFGTSRSPLHF	TGTGCCAGCAGCTTCGGGACTTCTCGTTCACCCCTCCACTTT
-	TRBV14	-	TRBJ1-2	CASSHREGSPNYGYTF	TGTGCCAGCAGCCACAGGGAGGGCTCCCCTAACTATGGCTACACCTTC
-	TRBV12-3/TRBV12-4	-	TRBJ1-3	CASSLREPSGNTIYF	TGTGCCAGCAGTCTCAGGGAGCCATCTGGAAACACCATATATTTT
few	TRBV6-5	-	TRBJ2-5	CASSYSGVGAGKETQYF	TGTGCCAGCAGTTACTCGGGGGTAGGGGCAGGAAAAGAGACCCAGTACTTC
few	TRBV29-1	TRBD2	TRBJ2-5	CSVDNWAGGETQYF	TGCAGCGTTGATAATTGGGCGGGGGGAGAGACCCAGTACTTC
-	TRBV4-2	-	TRBJ2-4	CASSRWGLEAKNIQYF	TGTGCCAGCAGCCGCTGGGGGCTGGAGGCCAAAAACATTCAGTACTTC
few	TRBV20-1	-	TRBJ2-7	CSARDQEGGYEQYF	TGCAGTGCTAGAGATCAGGAGGGCGGCTACGAGCAGTACTTC
-	TRBV4-3	-	TRBJ2-7	CASSQGEGFEQYF	TGCGCCAGCAGCCAAGGAGAAGGGTTCGAGCAGTACTTC
few	TRBV27	TRBD2	TRBJ2-1	CASSLRLAAHEQFF	TGTGCCAGCAGTTTACGACTAGCGGCCCATGAGCAGTTCTTC
few	TRBV7-2	-	TRBJ2-7	CASSLSAYYEQYF	TGTGCCAGCAGCTTATCGGCCTATTACGAGCAGTACTTC
few	TRBV18	TRBD1	TRBJ2-1	CASTRRQGSSYNEQFF	TGTGCCAGCACTAGAAGACAGGGAAGCTCCTACAATGAGCAGTTCTTC
many	TRBV7-3	-	TRBJ2-1	CASSLGRSSSYNEQFF	TGTGCCAGCAGCCTGGGACGTTCGAGCTCCTACAATGAGCAGTTCTTC
-	TRBV20-1	-	TRBJ2-7	CSARPGSYEQYF	TGCAGTGCTAGACCGGGATCCTACGAGCAGTACTTC
many	TRBV7-8	-	TRBJ2-6	CASSLFRQSGANVLTF	TGTGCCAGCAGCTTATTCAGACAGTCTGGGGCCAACGTCCTGACTTTC
-	TRBV7-6	-	TRBJ2-1	CASSSRGGGTYNEQFF	TGTGCCAGCAGCTCCAGGGGTGGCGGGACCTACAATGAGCAGTTCTTC
-	TRBV29-1	TRBD2	TRBJ2-1	CSVEDASGRSYNNEQFF	TGCAGCGTTGAAGATGCTAGCGGGAGGTCTTATAACAATGAGCAGTTCTTC
many	TRBV5-1	TRBD1	TRBJ2-7	CASSSGQGLTYEQYF	TGCGCCAGCAGCTCGGGACAGGGACTTACCTACGAGCAGTACTTC
many	TRBV15	-	TRBJ2-1	CATSGEVLSGPSSYNEQFF	TGTGCCACCAGCGGGGAGGTCTTGAGCGGACCAAGCTCCTACAATGAGCAGTTCTTC
-	TRBV24-1	-	TRBJ1-2	CATSEGKYGYTF	TGTGCCACCAGTGAGGGAAAATATGGCTACACCTTC
-	TRBV4-1	-	TRBJ1-5	CASSERDWGNQPQHF	TGCGCCAGCAGCGAGAGGGATTGGGGCAATCAGCCCCAGCATTTT
few	TRBV20-1	-	TRBJ2-2	CSARDPRRGSDTGELFF	TGCAGTGCTAGAGATCCCCGGAGGGGGAGTGACACCGGGGAGCTGTTTTTT
few	TRBV12-3/TRBV12-4	-	TRBJ1-1	CASSLRGIGTEAFF	TGTGCCAGCAGTTTAAGGGGGATCGGAACTGAAGCTTTCTTT
many	TRBV12-3/TRBV12-4	TRBD2	TRBJ2-7	CASSPVLAGVYEQYF	TGTGCCAGCAGCCCCGTGTTAGCGGGAGTGTACGAGCAGTACTTC
few	TRBV7-9	-	TRBJ1-1	CASSLEAGQGKNTEAFF	TGTGCCAGCAGCTTAGAAGCTGGGCAGGGAAAGAACACTGAAGCTTTCTTT
-	TRBV10-2	-	TRBJ2-1	CASRGGAGPDEQFF	TGCGCCAGCAGGGGGGGCGCGGGGCCGGATGAGCAGTTCTTC
few	TRBV30	TRBD2	TRBJ2-4	CAWSPGGAKNIQYF	TGTGCCTGGAGTCCGGGAGGAGCCAAAAACATTCAGTACTTC
few	TRBV29-1	-	TRBJ2-2	CSASLPTNTGELFF	TGCAGCGCCTCTCTTCCGACGAACACCGGGGAGCTGTTTTTT
-	TRBV6-5	-	TRBJ2-1	CASTTSVMYEQFF	TGTGCCAGCACCACTAGTGTAATGTATGAGCAGTTCTTC
few	TRBV5-6	-	TRBJ2-3	CASSLGVGDHHTDTQYF	TGTGCCAGCAGCTTGGGGGTGGGGGACCATCACACAGATACGCAGTATTTT
-	TRBV5-1	TRBD1	TRBJ1-1	CASSKTNGQGGEAFF	TGCGCCAGCAGCAAAACGAATGGACAGGGAGGGGAAGCTTTCTTT
once	TRBV5-1	TRBD2	TRBJ2-1	CASSRGRLAGNNEQFF	TGCGCCAGCAGCCGGGGGAGACTAGCGGGAAACAATGAGCAGTTCTTC
few	TRBV5-1	-	TRBJ2-3	CASSLFPIQGTDTQYF	TGCGCCAGCAGCTTGTTCCCCATACAGGGAACAGATACGCAGTATTTT